Below are 9 T cell receptor beta chains sequenced from a single sample in a study of T cells after yellow fever vaccination. MiXCR was run by TCRdb on the 5' RACE reads, yielding one entry per CDR3 protein. The sample lists some 220,000 distinct CDR3 sequences, 2.5% to 3.5% seen once, with 3.2% in the top ten. The sample consisted of CD4+ T cells sorted from PBMCs, taken 10 days after the yellow fever booster vaccination. The receptors here all came from a man aged 18 to 30 who received the YFV17D yellow fever vaccine.

This clonotype was recorded many times. The rearrangement uses TRBV4-3 and TRBJ1-1; a possible D gene is TRBD1 (6 bases). Germline values: CDR1 LGHNA, CDR2 YSLEER. The CDR3 has 14 residues. V lost 1 base to trimming and J lost 1 base, with 7 bases between them. CDR3: CASSQGGANTEAFF. In nucleotides, the CDR3 is TGCGCCAGCAGCCAAGGGGGGGCGAACACTGAAGCTTTCTTT.

This clonotype was counted between two and nine times. The V call is TRBV7-2, the J call TRBJ2-3, with D unclear. This CDR3 spans 12 amino acids. Trimming shortened V by 1 base and J by 6 bases, and 5 bases separated the two germline ends. Germline V gene data show CDR1 as SGHTA and CDR2 as FQGNSA. The CDR3 spells CASSLDHDTQYF. As DNA, the CDR3 is TGTGCCAGCAGCTTAGACCACGATACGCAGTATTTT.

The chain links TRBV25-1 to TRBJ2-4, with TRBD2 matching 9 bases. The CDR3 totals 16 residues. Trimming removed 6 bases from V and 1 base from J; junction bases left unmatched: 7. In germline, CDR1 is MGHDK, CDR2 SYGVNS. As DNA, the CDR3 is TGTGCCAGCAGCGAGGGTAGCGGGGGCGCCAAAAACATTCAGTACTTC. Encoded protein: CASSEGSGGAKNIQYF.

This clonotype came up a few times. The chain carries TRBV19 and TRBJ2-1; TRBD2 aligns across 8 bases. The V and J ends lost 5 bases and 6 bases, in that order; junction bases with no gene match: 6. The CDR3 is made up of 14 amino acids. Per the germline V gene, CDR1 is LNHDA and CDR2 is SQIVND (reference sequence). This CDR3 is CASSYPGLGNEQFF. The CDR3 nucleotides read TGTGCCAGTAGTTATCCGGGACTAGGCAATGAGCAGTTCTTC.

This clonotype was observed a handful of times. V gene TRBV12-3 or TRBV12-4 combines with J gene TRBJ1-1; 7 positions agree with TRBD1. This CDR3 is built from 15 residues. The chain's CDR3 is CATTGQGGMNTEAFF. The CDR3 DNA sequence: TGTGCTACAACCGGCCAGGGGGGAATGAACACTGAAGCTTTCTTT.

The rearrangement links TRBV7-2 to TRBJ2-1; possibly TRBD2 for D (5 bases). CDR1 and CDR2 (germline): SGHTA, FQGNSA. The CDR3 runs 14 residues. Trimming took off 3 bases at V and 5 bases at J, with 11 bases between the two ends. CDR3 DNA: TGTGCCAGCAGCTTTGAGCGGAGAAACAATGAGCAGTTCTTC. Amino acid sequence: CASSFERRNNEQFF.

The CDR3 sequence: CASSPWVGGTGELFF. The CDR3 DNA reads as TGTGCCAGCAGCCCGTGGGTGGGAGGCACCGGGGAGCTGTTTTTT. The V call is TRBV2, the J call TRBJ2-2, with a weak D call TRBD2 (6 bases). CDR3 size: 15 residues. The V end was cut by 6 bases, the J end by 4 bases, with 15 bases between. The germline V gene has CDR1 SNHLY and CDR2 FYNNEI.

This clonotype was seen more than once but under ten times. This sequence joins TRBV5-1 and TRBJ2-3; 9 positions agree with TRBD2. V lost 3 bases to trimming and J lost 2 bases; unmatched junction nucleotides: 4. Germline lookup yields CDR1 SGHRS and CDR2 YFSETQ. This CDR3 region has 15 residues. The CDR3 protein is CASSSSGAPTDTQYF. CDR3 nucleotide sequence: TGCGCCAGCAGCTCTAGCGGGGCGCCCACAGATACGCAGTATTTT.

This clonotype was counted ten times or more. The CDR3 DNA is TGTGCCAGCAGTACCGGGACACCCTTTTACTACGAGCAGTTCTTC. Its protein product is CASSTGTPFYYEQFF. The V gene is TRBV28, the J gene TRBJ2-1, with TRBD1 as a possible D gene (6 bases). Germline loops: CDR1 MDHEN, CDR2 SYDVKM. CDR3 size: 15 residues. V was trimmed by 5 bases and J by 10 bases, leaving 21 bases between them.